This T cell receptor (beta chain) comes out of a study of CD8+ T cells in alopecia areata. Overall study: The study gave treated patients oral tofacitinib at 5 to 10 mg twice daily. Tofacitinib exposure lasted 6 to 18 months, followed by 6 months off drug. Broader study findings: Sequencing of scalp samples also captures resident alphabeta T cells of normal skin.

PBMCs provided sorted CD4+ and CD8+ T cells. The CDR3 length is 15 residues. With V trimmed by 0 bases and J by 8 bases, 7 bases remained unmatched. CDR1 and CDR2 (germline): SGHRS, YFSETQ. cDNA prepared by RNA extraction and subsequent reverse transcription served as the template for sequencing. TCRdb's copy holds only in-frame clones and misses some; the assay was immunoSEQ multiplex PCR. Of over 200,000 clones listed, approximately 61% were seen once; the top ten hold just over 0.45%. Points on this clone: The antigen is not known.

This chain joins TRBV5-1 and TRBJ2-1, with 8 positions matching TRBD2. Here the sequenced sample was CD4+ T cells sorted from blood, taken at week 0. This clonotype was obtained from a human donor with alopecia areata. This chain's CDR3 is CASSLDPGLVYEQFF. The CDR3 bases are TGCGCCAGCAGCTTGGATCCGGGACTAGTTTATGAGCAGTTCTTC.